Presented here are 21 T cell receptor beta chains from one specimen sequenced in a study of T cells in Graves' hyperthyroidism and ophthalmopathy. Regions amplified from RNA transcripts were the TCR beta CDR3 regions. The HTBI set primed first-round TCR CDR3 RT-PCR. TCRdb recomputed calls from the multiplex PCR reads with MiXCR, one row per CDR3 protein. The sample lists roughly 700,000 distinct CDR3 sequences, 14% occurring once. Sequencing input: blood. Receptors originate from a woman aged 18-29 years with Graves' hyperthyroidism.

This clonotype was seen at least ten times. The J gene is TRBJ2-4, the V gene TRBV2; tentative D call: TRBD2 (6 bases). The CDR3 length is 15 residues. Per germline, CDR1 SNHLY and CDR2 FYNNEI. Trimming cost V 5 bases and J 1 base, with 12 bases left between them. The CDR3 reads CASSRDLPAKNIQYF. CDR3 sequence (DNA): TGTGCCAGCAGTCGGGACTTGCCGGCCAAAAACATTCAGTACTTC.

The CDR3 nucleotides read TGTGCCAGCAGTTGGATACACTCGGACCGCGGGGAAAGGGAGACCTTC. This translates into CASSWIHSDRGERETF. The rearrangement joins TRBV6-1 to TRBJ1-2; D uncertain. Germline V gives CDR1 MNHNS, CDR2 SASEGT. The CDR3 extends over 16 amino acids. The V end was cut by 5 bases, the J end by 14 bases, with 30 bases between.

This clonotype was picked up a small number of times. J is TRBJ2-2 and V is TRBV20-1; 7 nucleotides line up with TRBD2. The germline V gene has CDR1 DFQATT and CDR2 SNEGSKA (reference sequence). J lost 6 bases, V lost 3 bases, and 10 bases had no gene match. The CDR3 has 15 amino acids. CDR3 in amino acids: CSARSGDRTSGELFF. The CDR3 region has the DNA TGCAGTGCTAGGAGCGGGGACCGAACCTCCGGGGAGCTGTTTTTT.

This clonotype has only a few counts. The chain has TRBV25-1 and TRBJ2-1; D unclear. The V and J ends lost 0 bases and 6 bases respectively, with 9 bases between them. Germline V gene lookup returns CDR1 MGHDK and CDR2 SYGVNS. This CDR3 has 14 amino acids. The CDR3 loop is CASSEYGPTNEQFF. CDR3 in DNA: TGTGCCAGCAGTGAATATGGACCCACCAATGAGCAGTTCTTC.

The sample holds many counts of this clonotype. The J gene is TRBJ2-2, the V gene TRBV24-1, with D possibly being TRBD2 (6 bases). This CDR3 has 19 amino acids. Germline V gives CDR1 KGHDR, CDR2 SFDVKD. V was clipped by 2 bases and J by 6 bases, with 24 bases between them. The CDR3 DNA reads as TGTGCCACCAGTGATTCGTTCAGCGAGCATAGCGGAGTACCCGGGGAGCTGTTTTTT. Translated: CATSDSFSEHSGVPGELFF.

In nucleotides, the CDR3 is TGCGCCAGCAGCTTTCACCAGGGGACTAAGTATGAGCAGTTCTTC. Protein: CASSFHQGTKYEQFF. The chain joins TRBV5-1 to TRBJ2-1; possibly TRBD2 for D (7 bases). The CDR3 sequence is 15 residues long. In germline, CDR1 is SGHRS, CDR2 YFSETQ. Trimming removed 2 bases from V and 8 bases from J, with 17 bases in between.

This clonotype was recorded at least ten times. The chain uses TRBV29-1 and TRBJ2-1; 7 nucleotides line up with TRBD1. Germline assignment: CDR1 SQVTM and CDR2 ANQGSEA. The CDR3 runs to 16 residues. With V trimmed by 7 bases and J by 0 bases, 12 bases remained unmatched. The CDR3 here is CSEMGETGSSYNEQFF. For the CDR3, the DNA is TGCAGCGAGATGGGGGAGACAGGGAGCTCCTACAATGAGCAGTTCTTC.

This clonotype occurred many times. The DNA for the CDR3 is TGTGCCAGCTCATTTATAGAGACCCAGTACTTC. Translation: CASSFIETQYF. The chain employs TRBV11-2 and TRBJ2-5, with D unclear. V lost 8 bases, J lost 4 bases, and 8 bases lay in between. Germline values: CDR1 SGHAT, CDR2 FQNNGV. There are 11 residues in the CDR3.

A few counts support this clonotype. The V gene is TRBV7-2, the J gene TRBJ2-4; possibly TRBD1 for D (6 bases). Trimming removed 4 bases at V and 0 bases at J, with 16 bases between. Per the germline V gene, CDR1 is SGHTA and CDR2 is FQGNSA. There are 17 residues in the CDR3. In DNA form, the CDR3 reads TGTGCCAGCAGCTCACCCGACAGGAGCCTAGCCAAAAACATTCAGTACTTC. This encodes CASSSPDRSLAKNIQYF.

V gene TRBV2 combines with J gene TRBJ2-3; 10 positions match TRBD1. The CDR3 runs to 15 residues. CDR1 SNHLY and CDR2 FYNNEI come from the germline V gene. Trimming removed 5 bases from V and 4 bases from J; junction bases left unmatched: 6. As DNA, the CDR3 is TGTGCCAGCAGTCAAGGACAGGGGGTAGCAGATACGCAGTATTTT. Residues: CASSQGQGVADTQYF.

The DNA for the CDR3 is TGTGCCAGCAGCGTAGAACCTGACGGGAACACTGAAGCTTTCTTT. This gives the protein CASSVEPDGNTEAFF. The rearrangement joins TRBV9 to TRBJ1-1; no clear D gene. V lost 0 bases to trimming and J lost 1 base, with 10 bases between them. This CDR3 contains 15 residues. The germline gives CDR1 SGDLS, CDR2 YYNGEE.

This clonotype has only a few counts. A read error may account for a junction end that differs from germline. The rearrangement links TRBV27 to TRBJ2-7; D possibly corresponds to TRBD2 (6 bases). Germline CDR1 reads MNHEY; CDR2 reads SMNVEV (reference sequence). The CDR3 runs 15 residues. The DNA for the CDR3 is TGTGCCACCAGTTTAAAAGGTGGAGGGTCCTACGAGCAGTACTTC. It yields the protein CATSLKGGGSYEQYF.

J is TRBJ2-1 and V is TRBV6-5; 11 bases line up with TRBD2. Trimming at V came to 0 bases and at J to 4 bases, leaving 5 bases not matched to a gene. The germline CDR1 and CDR2 sequences are MNHEY and SVGAGI. This CDR3 has 17 residues. The CDR3 DNA reads TGTGCCAGCAGTTACTCGAGACTAGCGGGAAGATACAATGAGCAGTTCTTC. Protein sequence: CASSYSRLAGRYNEQFF.

The rearrangement links TRBV7-2 to TRBJ1-1; possible D gene TRBD1, 6 bases. The germline gives CDR1 SGHTA, CDR2 FQGNSA. CDR3 size: 13 residues. V was clipped by 6 bases and J by 8 bases, with 16 bases between them. This chain's CDR3 is CASRWGAQLEAFF. The CDR3 DNA is TGTGCCAGCAGATGGGGGGCCCAGCTGGAAGCTTTCTTT. The complete variable domain, with remaining parts taken from reference TRBV7-2 and TRBJ1-1, reads GAGVSQSPSNKVTEKGKDVELRCDPISGHTALYWYRQSLGQGLEFLIYFQGNSAPDKSGLPSDRFSAERTGGSVSTLTIQRTQQEDSAVYLCASRWGAQLEAFFGQGTRLTVV.

This clonotype was seen many times. Because the CDR3's place on the DNA is in doubt, the DNA is left out and the CDR3 is given as listed by TCRdb. V usage is TRBV12-3 or TRBV12-4 and J usage is TRBJ2-2. From its first to its last residue, the CDR3 has 19 amino acids. CDR3 sequence: CASSTDQGWSRSTPGSCFF.

The V gene is TRBV28, the J gene TRBJ1-2; D is undetermined. Germline CDR1 reads MDHEN; CDR2 reads SYDVKM. Trimming took off 8 bases at V and 3 bases at J, with 16 bases between the two ends. This CDR3 is built from 14 residues. Here the CDR3 reads CASGAGGWHYGYTF. DNA for the CDR3: TGTGCCAGCGGCGCAGGAGGGTGGCACTATGGCTACACCTTC.

This clonotype has ten or more counts. J is TRBJ2-7 and V is TRBV6-1, with D possibly being TRBD1 (5 bases). This CDR3 is built from 15 residues. Trimming cost V 5 bases and J 6 bases, with 20 bases left between them. The germline gives CDR1 MNHNS, CDR2 SASEGT. CDR3 residues: CASSYVGSGRSEQYF. The CDR3 DNA reads as TGTGCCAGCAGTTATGTCGGATCAGGGCGTTCCGAGCAGTACTTC.

This clonotype turned up a few times. The chain combines TRBV20-1 with TRBJ2-1; D is perhaps TRBD2 (7 bases). The germline gives CDR1 DFQATT, CDR2 SNEGSKA (reference sequence). The CDR3 has 13 residues. CDR3 amino acids: CSLTRGRGGEQFF. The CDR3 region has the DNA TGCAGCCTTACTAGGGGGAGGGGGGGGGAGCAGTTCTTC.

This clonotype turned up a few times. The rearrangement links TRBV15 to TRBJ1-6; perhaps TRBD1 as D (5 bases). Germline V gives CDR1 LNHNV, CDR2 YYDKDF (reference sequence). This CDR3 is 17 amino acids long. Trimming pared 1 base from V and 6 bases from J, leaving 16 bases between. The DNA of the CDR3 is TGTGCCACCAGCAGAGTTCGAACGGGAGGGGCTAATTCACCCCTCCACTTT. It encodes CATSRVRTGGANSPLHF.

The gene calls are TRBV20-1 and TRBJ2-7, with D perhaps matching TRBD1 or TRBD2 (6 bases each). V lost 4 bases and J 6 bases, leaving 10 bases between the germline ends. The CDR3 is 11 residues long. Germline V lookup: CDR1 DFQATT, CDR2 SNEGSKA (reference sequence). The DNA for the CDR3 is TGCAGTGCTAAAGAGGGGGGCGAGCAGTACTTC. Translating it yields CSAKEGGEQYF.

The chain recombines TRBV28 with TRBJ2-7; no clear D. V was cut by 3 bases and J by 3 bases, with 24 bases left in between. The germline gives CDR1 MDHEN, CDR2 SYDVKM. This CDR3 contains 18 residues. CDR3 nucleotide sequence: TGTGCCAGCAGTTTCATAAGCACCCCCGGGCCCAACCTCTACGAGCAGTACTTC. Translating it yields CASSFISTPGPNLYEQYF.